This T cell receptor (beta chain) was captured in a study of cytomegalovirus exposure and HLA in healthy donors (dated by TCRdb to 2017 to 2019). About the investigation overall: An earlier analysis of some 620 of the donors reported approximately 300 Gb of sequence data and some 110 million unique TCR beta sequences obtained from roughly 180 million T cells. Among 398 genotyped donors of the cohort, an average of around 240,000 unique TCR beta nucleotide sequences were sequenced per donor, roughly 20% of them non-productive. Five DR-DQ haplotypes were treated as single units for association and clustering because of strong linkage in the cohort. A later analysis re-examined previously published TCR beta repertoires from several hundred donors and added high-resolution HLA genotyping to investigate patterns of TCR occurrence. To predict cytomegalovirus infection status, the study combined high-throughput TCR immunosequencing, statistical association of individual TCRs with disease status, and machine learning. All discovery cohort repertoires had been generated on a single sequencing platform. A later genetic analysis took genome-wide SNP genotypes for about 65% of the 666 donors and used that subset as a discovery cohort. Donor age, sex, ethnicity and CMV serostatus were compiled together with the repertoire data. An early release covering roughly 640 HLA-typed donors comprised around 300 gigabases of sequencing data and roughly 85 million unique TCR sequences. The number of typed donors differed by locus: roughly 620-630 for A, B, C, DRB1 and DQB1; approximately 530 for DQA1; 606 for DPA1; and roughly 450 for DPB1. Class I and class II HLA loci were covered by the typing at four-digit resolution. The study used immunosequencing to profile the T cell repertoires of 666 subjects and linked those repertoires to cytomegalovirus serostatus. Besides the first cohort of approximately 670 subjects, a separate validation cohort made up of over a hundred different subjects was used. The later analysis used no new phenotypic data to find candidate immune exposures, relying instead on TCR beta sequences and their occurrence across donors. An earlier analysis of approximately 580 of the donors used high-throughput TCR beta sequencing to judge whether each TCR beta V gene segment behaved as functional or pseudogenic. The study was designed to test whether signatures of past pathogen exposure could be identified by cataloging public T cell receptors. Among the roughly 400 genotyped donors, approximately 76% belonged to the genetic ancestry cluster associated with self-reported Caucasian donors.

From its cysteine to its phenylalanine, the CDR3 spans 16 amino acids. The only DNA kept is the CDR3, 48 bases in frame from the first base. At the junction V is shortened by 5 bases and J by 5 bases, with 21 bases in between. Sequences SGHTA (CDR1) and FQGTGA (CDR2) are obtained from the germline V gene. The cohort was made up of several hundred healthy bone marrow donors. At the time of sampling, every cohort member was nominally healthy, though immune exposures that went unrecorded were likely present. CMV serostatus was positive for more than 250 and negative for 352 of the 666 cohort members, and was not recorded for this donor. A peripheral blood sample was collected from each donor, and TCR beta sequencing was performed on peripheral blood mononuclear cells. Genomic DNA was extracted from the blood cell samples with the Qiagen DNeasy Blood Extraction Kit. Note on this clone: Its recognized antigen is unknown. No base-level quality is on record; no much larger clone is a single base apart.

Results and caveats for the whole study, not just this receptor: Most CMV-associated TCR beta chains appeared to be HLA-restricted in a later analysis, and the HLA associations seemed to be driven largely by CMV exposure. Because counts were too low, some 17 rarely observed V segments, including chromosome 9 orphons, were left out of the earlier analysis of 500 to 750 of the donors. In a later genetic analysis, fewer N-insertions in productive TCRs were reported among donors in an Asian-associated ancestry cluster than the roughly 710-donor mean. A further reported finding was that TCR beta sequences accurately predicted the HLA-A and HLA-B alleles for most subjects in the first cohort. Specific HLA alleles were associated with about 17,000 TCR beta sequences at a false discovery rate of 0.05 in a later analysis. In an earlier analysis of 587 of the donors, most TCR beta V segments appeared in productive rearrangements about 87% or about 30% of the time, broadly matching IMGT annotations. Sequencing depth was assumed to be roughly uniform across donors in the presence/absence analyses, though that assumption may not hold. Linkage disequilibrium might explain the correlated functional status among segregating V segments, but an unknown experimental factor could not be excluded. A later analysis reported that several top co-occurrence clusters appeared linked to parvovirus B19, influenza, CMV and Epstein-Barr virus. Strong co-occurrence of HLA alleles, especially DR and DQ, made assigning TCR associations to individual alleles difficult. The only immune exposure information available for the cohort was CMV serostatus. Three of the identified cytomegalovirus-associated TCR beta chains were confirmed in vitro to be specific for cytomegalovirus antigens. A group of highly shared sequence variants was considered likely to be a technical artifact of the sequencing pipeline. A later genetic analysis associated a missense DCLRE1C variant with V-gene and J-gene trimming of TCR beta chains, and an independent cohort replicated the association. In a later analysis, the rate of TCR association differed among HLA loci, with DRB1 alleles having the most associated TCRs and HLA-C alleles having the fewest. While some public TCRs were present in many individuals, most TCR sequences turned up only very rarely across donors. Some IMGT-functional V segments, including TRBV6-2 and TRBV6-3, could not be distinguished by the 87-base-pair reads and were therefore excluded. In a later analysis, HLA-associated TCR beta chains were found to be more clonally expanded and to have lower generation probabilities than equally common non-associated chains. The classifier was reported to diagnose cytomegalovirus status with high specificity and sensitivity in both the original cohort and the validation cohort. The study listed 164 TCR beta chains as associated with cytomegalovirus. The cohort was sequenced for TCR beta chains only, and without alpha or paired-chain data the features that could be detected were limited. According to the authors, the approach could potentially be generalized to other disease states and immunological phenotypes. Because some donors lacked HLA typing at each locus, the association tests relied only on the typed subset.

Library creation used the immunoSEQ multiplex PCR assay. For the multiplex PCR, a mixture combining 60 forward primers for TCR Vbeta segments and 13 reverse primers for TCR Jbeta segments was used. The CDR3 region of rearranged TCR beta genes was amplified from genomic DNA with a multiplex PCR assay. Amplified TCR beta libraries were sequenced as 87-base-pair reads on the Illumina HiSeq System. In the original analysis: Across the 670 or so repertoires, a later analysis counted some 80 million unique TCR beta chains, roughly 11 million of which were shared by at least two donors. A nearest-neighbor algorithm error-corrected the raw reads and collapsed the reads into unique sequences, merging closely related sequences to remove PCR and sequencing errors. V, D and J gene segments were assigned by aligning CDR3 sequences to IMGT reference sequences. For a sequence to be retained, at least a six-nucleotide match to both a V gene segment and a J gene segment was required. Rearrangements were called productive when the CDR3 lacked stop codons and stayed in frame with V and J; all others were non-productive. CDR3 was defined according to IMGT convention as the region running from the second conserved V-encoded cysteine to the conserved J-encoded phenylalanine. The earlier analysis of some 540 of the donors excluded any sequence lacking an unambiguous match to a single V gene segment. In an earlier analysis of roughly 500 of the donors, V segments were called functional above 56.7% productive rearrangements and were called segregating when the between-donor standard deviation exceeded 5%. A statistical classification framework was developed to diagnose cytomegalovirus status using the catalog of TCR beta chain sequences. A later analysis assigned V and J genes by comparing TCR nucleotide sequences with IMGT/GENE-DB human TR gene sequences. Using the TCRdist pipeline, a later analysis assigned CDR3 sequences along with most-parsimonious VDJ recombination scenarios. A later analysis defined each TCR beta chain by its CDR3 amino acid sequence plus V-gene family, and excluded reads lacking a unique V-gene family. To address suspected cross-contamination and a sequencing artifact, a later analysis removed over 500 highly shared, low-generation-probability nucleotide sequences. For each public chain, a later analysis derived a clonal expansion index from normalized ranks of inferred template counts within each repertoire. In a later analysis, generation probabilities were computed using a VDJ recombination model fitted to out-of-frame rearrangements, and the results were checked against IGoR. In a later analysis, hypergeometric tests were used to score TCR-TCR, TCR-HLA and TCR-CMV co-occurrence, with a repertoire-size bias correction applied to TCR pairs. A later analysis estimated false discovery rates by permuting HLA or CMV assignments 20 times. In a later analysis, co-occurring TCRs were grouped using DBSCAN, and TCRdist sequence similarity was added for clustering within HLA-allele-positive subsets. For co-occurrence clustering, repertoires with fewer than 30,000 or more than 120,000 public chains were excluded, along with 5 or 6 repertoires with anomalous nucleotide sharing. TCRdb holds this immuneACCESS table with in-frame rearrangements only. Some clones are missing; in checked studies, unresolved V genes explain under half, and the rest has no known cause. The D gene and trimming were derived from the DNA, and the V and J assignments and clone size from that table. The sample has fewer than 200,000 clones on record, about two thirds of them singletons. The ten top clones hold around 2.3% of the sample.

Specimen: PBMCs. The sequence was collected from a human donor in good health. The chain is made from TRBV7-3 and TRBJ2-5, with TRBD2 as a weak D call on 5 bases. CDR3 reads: CASSPGRAPDEETQYF. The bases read TGTGCCAGCAGCCCCGGGCGGGCACCCGATGAGGAGACCCAGTACTTC.